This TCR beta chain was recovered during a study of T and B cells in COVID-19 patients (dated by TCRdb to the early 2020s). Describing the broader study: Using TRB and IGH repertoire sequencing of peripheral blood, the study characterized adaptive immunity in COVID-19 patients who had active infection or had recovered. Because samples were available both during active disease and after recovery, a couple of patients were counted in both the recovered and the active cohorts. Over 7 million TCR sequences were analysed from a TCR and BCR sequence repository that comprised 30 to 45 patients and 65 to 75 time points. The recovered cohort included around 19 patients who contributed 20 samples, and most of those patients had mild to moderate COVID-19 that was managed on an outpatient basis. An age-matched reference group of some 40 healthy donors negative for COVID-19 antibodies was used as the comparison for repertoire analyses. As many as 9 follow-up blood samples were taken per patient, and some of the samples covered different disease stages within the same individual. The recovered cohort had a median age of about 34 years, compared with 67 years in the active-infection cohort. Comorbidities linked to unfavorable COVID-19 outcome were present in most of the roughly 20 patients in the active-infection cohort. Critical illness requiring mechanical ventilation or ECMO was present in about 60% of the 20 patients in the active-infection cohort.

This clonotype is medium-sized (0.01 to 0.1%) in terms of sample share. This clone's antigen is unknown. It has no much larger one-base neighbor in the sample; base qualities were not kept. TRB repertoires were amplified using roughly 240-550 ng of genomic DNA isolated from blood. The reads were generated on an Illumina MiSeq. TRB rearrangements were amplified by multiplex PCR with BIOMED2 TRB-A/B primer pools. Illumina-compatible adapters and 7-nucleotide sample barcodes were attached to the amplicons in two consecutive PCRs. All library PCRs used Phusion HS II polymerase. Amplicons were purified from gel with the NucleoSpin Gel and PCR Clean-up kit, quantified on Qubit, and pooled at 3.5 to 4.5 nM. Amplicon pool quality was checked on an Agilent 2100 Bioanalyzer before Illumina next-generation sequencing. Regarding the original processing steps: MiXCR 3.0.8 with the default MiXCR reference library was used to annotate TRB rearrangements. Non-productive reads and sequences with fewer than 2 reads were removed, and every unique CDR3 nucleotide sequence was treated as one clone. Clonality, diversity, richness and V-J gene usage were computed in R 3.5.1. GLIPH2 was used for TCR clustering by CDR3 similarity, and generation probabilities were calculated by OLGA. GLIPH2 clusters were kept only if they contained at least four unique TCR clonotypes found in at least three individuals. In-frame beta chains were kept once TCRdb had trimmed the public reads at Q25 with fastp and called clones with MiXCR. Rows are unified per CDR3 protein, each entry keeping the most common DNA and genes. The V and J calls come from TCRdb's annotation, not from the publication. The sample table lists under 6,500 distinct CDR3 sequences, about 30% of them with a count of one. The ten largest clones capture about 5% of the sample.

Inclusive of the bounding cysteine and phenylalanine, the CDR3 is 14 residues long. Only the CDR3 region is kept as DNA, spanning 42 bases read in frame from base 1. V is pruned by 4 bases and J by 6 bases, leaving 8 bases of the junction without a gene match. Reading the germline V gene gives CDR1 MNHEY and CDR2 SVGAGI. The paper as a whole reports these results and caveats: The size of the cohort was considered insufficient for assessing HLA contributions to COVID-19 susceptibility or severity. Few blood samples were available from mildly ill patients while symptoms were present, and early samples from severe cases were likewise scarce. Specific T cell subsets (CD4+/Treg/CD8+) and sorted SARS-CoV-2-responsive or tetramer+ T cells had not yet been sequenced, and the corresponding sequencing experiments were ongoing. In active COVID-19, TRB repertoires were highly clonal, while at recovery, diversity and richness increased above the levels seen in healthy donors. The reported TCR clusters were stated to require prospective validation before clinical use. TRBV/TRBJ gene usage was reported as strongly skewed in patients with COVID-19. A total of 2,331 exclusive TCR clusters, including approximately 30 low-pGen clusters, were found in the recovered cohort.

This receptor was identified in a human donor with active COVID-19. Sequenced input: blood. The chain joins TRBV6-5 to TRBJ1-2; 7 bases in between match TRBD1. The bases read TGTGCCAGCAGTTCCGGGACAGTTCAGAATGGCTACACCTTC. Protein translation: CASSSGTVQNGYTF.